This TCR beta chain derives from a study of blood T cell repertoires in COVID-19. V was trimmed by 2 bases and J by 2 bases, leaving 16 bases between them. This CDR3 is built from 16 residues. CDR1 SGHAT and CDR2 FQNNGV come from the germline V gene. The protocol was immunoSEQ multiplex PCR, while the TCRdb copy is restricted to in-frame clones and leaves out a portion. The table has about 120,000 clones, roughly 82% seen once. The chain employs TRBV11-2 and TRBJ2-7; perhaps TRBD2 as D (6 bases). The sample comprised peripheral blood. The receptor was isolated from a human donor in a cohort sampled during active COVID-19. The DNA for the CDR3 is TGTGCCAGCAGCTTATCGTCGGGCGGAGGGGCCTACGAGCAGTACTTC. Encoded protein: CASSLSSGGGAYEQYF.